The 28 T cell receptor beta chains presented below share a single source sample, sequenced in a study of blood T cell repertoires in COVID-19. Libraries were prepared by immunoSEQ multiplex PCR; TCRdb keeps only in-frame clonotypes and omits some of them. The data show around 40,000 clones, 75% to 90% seen once. What was sequenced was peripheral blood. All receptors come from a man aged 45-60 years with active COVID-19.

J is TRBJ2-7 and V is TRBV15, with 7 positions matching TRBD1. Germline CDR1 reads LNHNV; CDR2 reads YYDKDF (reference sequence). The CDR3 runs to 15 residues. V lost 0 bases to trimming and J lost 5 bases; unmatched junction nucleotides: 7. CDR3 protein: CATSREQVQGDEQYF. The CDR3 coding sequence is TGTGCCACCAGCAGAGAACAGGTTCAGGGGGACGAGCAGTACTTC.

This clone was detected only once. The chain recombines TRBV10-3 with TRBJ2-5, with TRBD2 identical over 8 bases. Germline CDR1 is ENHRY and CDR2 is SYGVKD. This CDR3 comprises 15 residues. Losses at the gene ends were 8 bases for V and 2 bases for J; bases not matched to a gene: 10. The CDR3 loop reads CAIGLTSDRQETQYF. CDR3 coding DNA: TGTGCCATCGGATTGACTAGCGATAGACAAGAGACCCAGTACTTC.

This sequence joins TRBV6-5 and TRBJ1-6; possibly TRBD1 for D (5 bases). Germline V gene data show CDR1 as MNHEY and CDR2 as SVGAGI. The CDR3 sequence is 15 residues long. V was pared by 7 bases and J by 9 bases, with 19 bases between. The CDR3 loop reads CASTSNRGVGSPLHF. The CDR3 nucleotides read TGTGCCAGCACCTCAAACCGGGGGGTGGGTTCACCCCTCCACTTT.

The table lists this clone with many counts. This specimen includes other DNA sequences encoding the same CDR3. V and J are TRBV7-3 and TRBJ2-3; tentatively, D is TRBD2 (6 bases). Per the germline V gene, CDR1 is SGHTA and CDR2 is FQGTGA. The CDR3 contains 14 residues. The V and J ends lost 3 bases and 0 bases respectively, with 7 bases between them. The CDR3, as DNA: TGTGCCAGCAGCTTCGGGACTAGCACAGATACGCAGTATTTT. It specifies CASSFGTSTDTQYF.

The chain couples TRBV6-4 to TRBJ2-1; perhaps TRBD1 as D (5 bases). The CDR3 spans 14 residues. V was pared by 0 bases and J by 7 bases, with 10 bases between. CDR1 is MRHNA and CDR2 is SNTAGT in the germline V gene. This chain's CDR3 is CASSDSGDLNEQFF. For the CDR3, the DNA is TGTGCCAGCAGTGACTCAGGGGATTTAAATGAGCAGTTCTTC.

V gene TRBV2 combines with J gene TRBJ2-5, with D unclear. The ends were cut back, 8 bases at V and 5 bases at J, with 15 bases in the middle. This CDR3 contains 13 residues. Germline values: CDR1 SNHLY, CDR2 FYNNEI. CDR3 region: CASLPHPRETQYF. The DNA of the CDR3 is TGTGCCAGCCTCCCCCACCCGCGGGAGACCCAGTACTTC.

This clone appeared a single time. The chain links TRBV10-3 to TRBJ1-1; 11 bases match TRBD1. The ends lost 7 bases at V and 10 bases at J; junction bases unmatched: 11. The germline CDR1 and CDR2 sequences are ENHRY and SYGVKD. This CDR3 comprises 14 residues. The CDR3 sequence is CAINRDRGLTGAFF. The CDR3 bases are TGTGCCATCAACCGGGACAGGGGGTTAACCGGAGCTTTCTTT.

The V call is TRBV11-2, the J call TRBJ2-1; TRBD2 matches 8 bases. J lost 6 bases, V lost 5 bases, and 9 bases had no gene match. The CDR3 runs to 15 residues. Germline V gene lookup returns CDR1 SGHAT and CDR2 FQNNGV. CDR3 DNA sequence: TGTGCCAGCAGCCCACGCGGGAGGAGCGCCAATGAGCAGTTCTTC. It yields the protein CASSPRGRSANEQFF.

CDR3 protein: CASSTLVAGASYEQYF. The CDR3 DNA sequence: TGTGCCAGTAGTACCCTAGTAGCGGGCGCTTCCTACGAGCAGTACTTC. The chain carries TRBV19 and TRBJ2-7; 7 bases are a match to TRBD2. In germline, CDR1 is LNHDA, CDR2 SQIVND (reference sequence). Germline trimming cut 4 bases from V and 1 base from J; bases unmatched to any gene: 10. The CDR3 has 16 residues.

The V gene is TRBV19, the J gene TRBJ2-7; 14 bases are shared with TRBD2. Trimming at V came to 5 bases and at J to 6 bases, leaving 6 bases not matched to a gene. Germline values: CDR1 LNHDA, CDR2 SQIVND (reference sequence). The CDR3 is made up of 15 amino acids. In DNA form, the CDR3 reads TGTGCCAGTAGTTCAGGACTAGCGGGAGGAGGCGAGCAGTACTTC. Its translation: CASSSGLAGGGEQYF.

This rearrangement joins TRBV5-1 to TRBJ2-1, with 11 bases matching TRBD2. With V trimmed by 7 bases and J by 4 bases, 7 bases remained unmatched. The CDR3 spans 15 residues. Germline assignment: CDR1 SGHRS and CDR2 YFSETQ. This chain's CDR3 is CASALTSGVYNEQFF. The CDR3 DNA sequence: TGCGCCAGCGCTTTGACTAGCGGGGTTTACAATGAGCAGTTCTTC.

This sequence joins TRBV11-3 and TRBJ2-7; tentative D call: TRBD1 (6 bases). Germline CDR1 reads SGHNT; CDR2 reads YENEEA. Trimming left V 6 bases short and J 1 base short, with 10 bases between. This CDR3 has 13 residues. CDR3 bases: TGTGCCAGCAGGAGGGGGTCTTCCTACGAGCAGTACTTC. This codes for CASRRGSSYEQYF.

The chain uses TRBV12-5 and TRBJ2-7; the match to TRBD2 covers 7 bases. Germline-derived CDR1 and CDR2 are LGHNT and FRNRAP. The CDR3 extends over 14 amino acids. Trimming cost V 6 bases and J 4 bases; bases outside gene matches: 9. The CDR3 DNA reads as TGTGCTAGTGGGGGGGGAGGGAGTCTGTACGAGCAGTACTTC. Its protein product is CASGGGGSLYEQYF.

This clone was observed a single time. V and J are TRBV27 and TRBJ2-1, with a possible D match to TRBD2 (6 bases). Trimming took 3 bases from V and 0 from J, leaving 12 bases between them. Per germline, CDR1 MNHEY and CDR2 SMNVEV (reference sequence). The CDR3 totals 16 residues. DNA of the CDR3: TGTGCCAGCAGTTTGTACTTCGGGAGCTCCTACAATGAGCAGTTCTTC. Protein product: CASSLYFGSSYNEQFF.

The V call is TRBV7-2, the J call TRBJ2-2; a possible D gene is TRBD1 (6 bases). Trimming left V 5 bases short and J 3 bases short, with 10 bases between. In germline, CDR1 is SGHTA, CDR2 FQGNSA. The CDR3 consists of 14 residues. The DNA for the CDR3 is TGTGCCAGCAGCGTACAGGGAGACACCGGGGAGCTGTTTTTT. Protein product: CASSVQGDTGELFF.

V usage is TRBV4-1 and J usage is TRBJ2-7; tentative D call: TRBD2 (6 bases). The CDR3 covers 14 residues. The V end was cut by 7 bases, the J end by 5 bases, with 18 bases between. The V gene's germline CDR1 is MGHRA and CDR2 YSYEKL. The CDR3: CASTPGQGGDEQYF. The CDR3 region has the DNA TGCGCCAGCACCCCGGGCCAGGGCGGGGACGAGCAGTACTTC.

The rearrangement joins TRBV11-2 to TRBJ2-1, with 12 bases matching TRBD2. CDR1 is SGHAT, CDR2 FQNNGV, per germline. V trimming: 4 bases; J trimming: 7 bases; junction bases outside the gene matches: 11. The CDR3 is 17 amino acids. The CDR3 region has the DNA TGTGCCAGCAGCTCCCGGACTAGCGGGACCACGGGGAATGAGCAGTTCTTC. It translates to CASSSRTSGTTGNEQFF.

The chain couples TRBV6-2 or TRBV6-3 to TRBJ2-5; tentative D call: TRBD2 (7 bases). Germline V gives CDR1 MNHEY, CDR2 SVGEGT. V lost 0 bases, J lost 4 bases, and 12 bases lay in between. The CDR3 is 15 residues long. The CDR3 reads CASSYSGGPRETQYF. CDR3 in DNA: TGTGCCAGCAGTTACTCCGGGGGGCCGCGAGAGACCCAGTACTTC.

This chain uses TRBV7-2 with TRBJ2-6, with 7 bases matching TRBD1. The length of the CDR3 is 18 residues. The V and J ends lost 2 bases and 0 bases, in that order; junction bases with no gene match: 7. The V gene's germline CDR1 is SGHTA and CDR2 FQGNSA. CDR3 DNA: TGTGCCAGCAGCTTAATTGGGACAGCGAACTCTGGGGCCAACGTCCTGACTTTC. Its translation is CASSLIGTANSGANVLTF.

The rearrangement links TRBV9 to TRBJ1-3; D is unresolved. This CDR3 has 15 amino acids. With 2 bases removed from V and 0 bases from J, the gap between germline ends came to 9 bases. The V gene's germline CDR1 is SGDLS and CDR2 YYNGEE. The DNA of the CDR3 is TGTGCCAGCAGCGTTGCCGGTAACTCTGGAAACACCATATATTTT. Translated: CASSVAGNSGNTIYF.

V gene TRBV3-1 (or the pseudogene TRBV3-2) combines with J gene TRBJ1-3; D not certain. With 1 base removed from V and 0 bases from J, the gap between germline ends came to 7 bases. The CDR3 extends over 15 amino acids. The germline gives CDR1 LGHDT, CDR2 YNNKEL (reference sequence). DNA of the CDR3: TGTGCCAGCAGCCAAGGGAGCTACTCTGGAAACACCATATATTTT. It encodes CASSQGSYSGNTIYF.

The CDR3 DNA follows: TGCGCCAGCAGCCAAGACACAGGGTACAATGAGCAGTTCTTC. Protein sequence: CASSQDTGYNEQFF. The V and J genes are TRBV4-3 and TRBJ2-1; tentative D call: TRBD1 (6 bases). Germline V lookup: CDR1 LGHNA, CDR2 YSLEER. Trimming removed 0 bases from V and 4 bases from J, with 7 bases in between. The CDR3 runs 14 residues.

This chain uses TRBV19 with TRBJ2-7; possible D gene TRBD2, 5 bases. Germline V gene data show CDR1 as LNHDA and CDR2 as SQIVND (reference sequence). The germline V and J ends were trimmed by 3 bases and 3 bases, with 15 bases remaining between them. CDR3 size: 15 residues. The CDR3 DNA follows: TGTGCCAGTAGTATGGATGCCGGAGACTACTACGAGCAGTACTTC. Its protein is CASSMDAGDYYEQYF.

The rearrangement links TRBV9 to TRBJ2-1; D is perhaps TRBD2 (5 bases). V dropped 0 bases and J dropped 7 bases, with 11 bases sitting between them. Germline assignment: CDR1 SGDLS and CDR2 YYNGEE. The CDR3 has 14 residues. CDR3: CASSVVATWNEQFF. The CDR3 bases are TGTGCCAGCAGCGTAGTAGCGACGTGGAATGAGCAGTTCTTC.

The genes are TRBV11-3 and TRBJ2-2; TRBD2 agrees at 13 bases. The ends lost 3 bases at V and 4 bases at J; junction bases unmatched: 11. The CDR3 runs 19 residues. CDR1 is SGHNT and CDR2 is YENEEA in the germline V gene. CDR3 sequence reads: CASSFRVLAGGPSTGELFF. The CDR3 DNA follows: TGTGCCAGCAGCTTCAGGGTACTAGCGGGAGGGCCAAGCACCGGGGAGCTGTTTTTT.

This chain links TRBV3-1 (or the pseudogene TRBV3-2) with TRBJ2-5; 10 bases align to TRBD2. This CDR3 has 15 residues. CDR1 LGHDT and CDR2 YNNKEL come from the germline V gene (reference sequence). With 4 bases clipped from V and 3 bases from J, the junction kept 5 bases outside the gene matches. CDR3 residues: CASSPWTSGKETQYF. The DNA of the CDR3 is TGTGCCAGCAGCCCCTGGACTAGCGGAAAAGAGACCCAGTACTTC.

The CDR3 sequence is CASSHRQGQTYEQYF. In nucleotides, the CDR3 is TGTGCCAGCAGCCACAGGCAGGGACAGACCTACGAGCAGTACTTC. The chain combines TRBV3-1 (or the pseudogene TRBV3-2) with TRBJ2-7, with 7 bases lining up with TRBD1. The CDR3 consists of 15 residues. V trimming: 3 bases; J trimming: 2 bases; junction bases outside the gene matches: 7. Per the germline V gene, CDR1 is LGHDT and CDR2 is YNNKEL (reference sequence).

The chain couples TRBV30 to TRBJ1-1, with D hard to call. V shed 2 bases and J shed 0 bases, with 7 bases lying between them. The length of the CDR3 is 13 residues. Per the germline V gene, CDR1 is GTSNPN and CDR2 is SVGIG (reference sequence). DNA of the CDR3: TGTGCCTGGAGTACTGGTGTGAACACTGAAGCTTTCTTT. This sequence encodes CAWSTGVNTEAFF.